A single sample is the source of the 10 T cell receptor beta chains below, sequenced in a study of T cells in Graves' hyperthyroidism and ophthalmopathy. The investigators amplified TCR beta CDR3 regions from RNA transcripts. HTBI primers were used for first-round RT-PCR of the TCR CDR3. MiXCR, run by TCRdb on the multiplex PCR reads, gives a single entry per CDR3 protein. Of hundreds of thousands of distinct CDR3 sequences in the sample, 35% to 45% were seen once. The sample consisted of blood. These receptors were collected from a man between 18 and 35 years old with Graves' hyperthyroidism.

This clonotype was seen repeatedly, ten times or more. The CDR3 DNA follows: TGTGCCATCAGGTCAGGGGAATCGGGCTACGAGCAGTACTTC. Protein product: CAIRSGESGYEQYF. V is TRBV10-3 and J is TRBJ2-7, with TRBD1 as a possible D gene (6 bases). The CDR3 loop spans 14 amino acids. Per germline, CDR1 ENHRY and CDR2 SYGVKD. The V and J ends lost 6 bases and 3 bases respectively, with 15 bases between them.

Only a few counts were recorded for this clonotype. The rearrangement uses TRBV4-1 and TRBJ2-5; D remains ambiguous. Trimming shortened V by 4 bases and J by 1 base, and 16 bases separated the two germline ends. CDR3 length equals 16 residues. CDR1 and CDR2 (germline): MGHRA, YSYEKL. The CDR3 spells CASSPLQAGTQETQYF. The CDR3 DNA follows: TGCGCCAGCAGCCCCCTCCAGGCAGGCACCCAAGAGACCCAGTACTTC.

The rearrangement joins TRBV7-2 to TRBJ2-7; TRBD2 agrees at 13 bases. Germline CDR1 and CDR2: SGHTA and FQGNSA. The ends lost 6 bases at V and 6 bases at J; junction bases unmatched: 8. CDR3 length: 15 residues. Written as DNA, the CDR3 is TGTGCCAGCAGTCGTACTAGCGGGAGGGCCGGCGAGCAGTACTTC. It codes for CASSRTSGRAGEQYF.

A note on this clonotype: Given a much more abundant clone one base away, this may be a read error. This chain links TRBV20-1 with TRBJ1-1; no firm D call. Germline lookup yields CDR1 DFQATT and CDR2 SNEGSKA (reference sequence). V dropped 5 bases and J dropped 1 base, with 14 bases sitting between them. The CDR3 extends over 14 amino acids. In DNA, the CDR3 is TGCAGTGCTGGGAAAGATGGCGGGAACACTGAAGCTTTCTTT. Translating gives CSAGKDGGNTEAFF.

This clonotype was picked up many times. V gene TRBV24-1 combines with J gene TRBJ2-7; 8 bases match TRBD1. CDR3 length: 16 amino acids. In germline, CDR1 is KGHDR, CDR2 SFDVKD. The J segment lost 7 bases and the V segment lost 0 bases, leaving 10 bases of the junction unmatched. CDR3 sequence reads: CATSDLPGQEEGEQYF. The CDR3, as DNA: TGTGCCACCAGTGATTTGCCGGGACAGGAAGAGGGGGAGCAGTACTTC.

In this sample, this clonotype turned up a few times. V is TRBV7-9 and J is TRBJ2-2; TRBD2 might be the D (6 bases). The germline V gene has CDR1 SEHNR and CDR2 FQNEAQ (reference sequence). The CDR3 sequence is 14 residues long. Deletions cut 4 bases from V and 4 bases from J, with 10 bases between. This CDR3 is CASSSRRGTGELFF. The CDR3, as DNA: TGTGCCAGCAGCTCCCGGAGGGGCACCGGGGAGCTGTTTTTT.

This clonotype has a count of ten or more. In DNA form, the CDR3 reads TGCAGCGTTGAGGACGGCAATCAGCCCCAGCATTTT. This encodes CSVEDGNQPQHF. The genes are TRBV29-1 and TRBJ1-5; D not certain. Germline V gives CDR1 SQVTM, CDR2 ANQGSEA. The CDR3 runs 12 residues. The ends were cut back, 3 bases at V and 2 bases at J, with 5 bases in the middle.

This clonotype was seen ten or more times. The rearrangement joins TRBV5-1 to TRBJ1-2; 8 bases are a match to TRBD1. The ends lost 3 bases at V and 3 bases at J; junction bases unmatched: 1. The V gene's germline CDR1 is SGHRS and CDR2 YFSETQ. The CDR3 is made up of 13 amino acids. CDR3 sequence: CASSSGQDYGYTF. The CDR3 nucleotides are TGCGCCAGCAGCTCGGGACAGGACTATGGCTACACCTTC.

In its sample, this clonotype was seen many times. The chain carries TRBV15 and TRBJ2-7; 7 bases line up with TRBD1. V gave up 0 bases and J gave up 3 bases; unmatched junction bases: 8. This CDR3 has 16 amino acids. Germline values: CDR1 LNHNV, CDR2 YYDKDF (reference sequence). The chain's CDR3 is CATSRDMVAGGYEQYF. The CDR3, as DNA: TGTGCCACCAGCAGAGATATGGTGGCAGGGGGCTACGAGCAGTACTTC.

This clonotype was seen a few times. The J gene is TRBJ1-1, the V gene TRBV11-3; D is ambiguous. The germline V gene has CDR1 SGHNT and CDR2 YENEEA. This CDR3 has 14 amino acids. V shed 2 bases and J shed 1 base, with 8 bases lying between them. The CDR3 spells CASSLKRRNTEAFF. The CDR3 DNA reads TGTGCCAGCAGCTTAAAGAGGAGGAACACTGAAGCTTTCTTT. Combining the CDR3 with reference TRBV11-3 and TRBJ1-1 gives the whole variable domain EAGVVQSPRYKIIEKKQPVAFWCNPISGHNTLYWYLQNLGQGPELLIRYENEEAVDDSQLPKDRFSAERLKGVDSTLKIQPAELGDSAVYLCASSLKRRNTEAFFGQGTRLTVV.